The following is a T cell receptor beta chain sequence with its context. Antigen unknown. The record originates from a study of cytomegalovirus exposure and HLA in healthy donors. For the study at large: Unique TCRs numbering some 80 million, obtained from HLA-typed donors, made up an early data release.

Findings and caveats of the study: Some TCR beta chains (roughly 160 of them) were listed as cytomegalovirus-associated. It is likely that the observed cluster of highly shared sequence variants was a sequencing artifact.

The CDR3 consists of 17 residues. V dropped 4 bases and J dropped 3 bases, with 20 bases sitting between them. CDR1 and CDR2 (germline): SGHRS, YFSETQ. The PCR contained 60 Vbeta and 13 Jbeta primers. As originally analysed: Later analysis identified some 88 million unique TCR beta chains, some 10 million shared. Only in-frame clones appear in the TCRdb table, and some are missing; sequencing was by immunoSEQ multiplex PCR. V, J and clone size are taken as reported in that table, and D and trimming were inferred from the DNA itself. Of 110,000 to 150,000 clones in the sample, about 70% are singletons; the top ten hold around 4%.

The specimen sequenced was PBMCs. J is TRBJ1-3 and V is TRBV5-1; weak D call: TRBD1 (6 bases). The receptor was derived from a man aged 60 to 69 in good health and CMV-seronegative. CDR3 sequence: CASSLARAQGFGNTIYF. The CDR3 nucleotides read TGCGCCAGCAGCCTCGCGCGGGCACAGGGCTTTGGAAACACCATATATTTT.